What follows describes a single TCR beta chain. No antigen is known for it. Subsequent to a culture period of more than 9 days, CD4+ T cells were isolated. The participants, recipients of two vaccine doses, got either BNT162b2 or mRNA-1273. The data stem from a study of vaccination effects on CD4 cells after COVID-19. The table came from immunoSEQ multiplex PCR; TCRdb's copy has only in-frame clones and leaves some out. There are around 62,000 clones in the sample; around 70% occur only once, and 2% to 2.5% lies in the top ten. CDR1 and CDR2 from the germline V gene are GTSNPN and SVGIG (reference sequence). The CDR3 spans 11 residues. V was clipped by 0 bases and J by 8 bases, with 7 bases between them.

The specimen was CD4+ T cells from PBMCs cultured without peptide, collected after COVID-19 vaccination. This sequence joins TRBV30 and TRBJ1-2; D uncertain. The TCR sequence derives from a human donor who received a COVID-19 vaccine. The CDR3 DNA is TGTGCCTGGAGTGTATTCGAGGGCTACACCTTC. It is translated as CAWSVFEGYTF.